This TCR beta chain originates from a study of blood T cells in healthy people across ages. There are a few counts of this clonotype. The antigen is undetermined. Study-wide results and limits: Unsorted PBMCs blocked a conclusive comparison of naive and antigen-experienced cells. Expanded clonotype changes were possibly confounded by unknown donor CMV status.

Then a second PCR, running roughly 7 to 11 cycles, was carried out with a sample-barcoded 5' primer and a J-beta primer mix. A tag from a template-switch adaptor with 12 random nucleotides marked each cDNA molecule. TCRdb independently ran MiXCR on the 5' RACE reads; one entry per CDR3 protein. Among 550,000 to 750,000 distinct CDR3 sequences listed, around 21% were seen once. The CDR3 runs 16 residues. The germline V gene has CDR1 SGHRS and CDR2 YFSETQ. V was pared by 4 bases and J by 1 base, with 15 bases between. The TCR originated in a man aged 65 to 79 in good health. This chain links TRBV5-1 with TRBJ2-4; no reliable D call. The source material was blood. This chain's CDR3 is CASSPPGPTAKNIQYF. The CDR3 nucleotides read TGCGCCAGCAGCCCCCCGGGTCCGACCGCCAAAAACATTCAGTACTTC.